This T cell receptor beta chain comes out of a study of blood T cell repertoires in COVID-19. Study details: Collection of acute and convalescent COVID-19 samples took place in the United States, Italy and Spain.

The CDR3 extends over 16 amino acids. The V gene's germline CDR1 is MNHNS and CDR2 SASEGT. Trimming left V 2 bases short and J 2 bases short, with 15 bases between. Original handling: Quantification of nucleated cells was approximated via reference gene primer amplification. Measured with immunoSEQ multiplex PCR; TCRdb has only the in-frame clones, and not every one. For V, J and clone size, that table is used; D and trimming come from the DNA. The sample holds approximately 300,000 clones, approximately 90% seen once. The sequenced sample consisted of PBMCs or T cells enriched from blood (not recorded which). The gene calls are TRBV6-1 and TRBJ1-1, with D possibly being TRBD1 (5 bases). The clonotype was recovered from a woman aged 25-40 years who had been exposed to COVID-19. CDR3 nucleotide sequence: TGTGCCAGCAGTGAAAGTTTCGCGGGGGATAACACTGAAGCTTTCTTT. Protein sequence: CASSESFAGDNTEAFF.